This T cell receptor beta chain stems from a study of CD8 T cells in Susac syndrome. As for the study in general: Patients with Susac syndrome were therapy-naive, treated with corticosteroids, or treated with intravenous immunoglobulin alone when blood was collected.

The length of the CDR3 is 12 residues. This clonotype was observed a single time. RNA amounts of about 0.45 to 1 ug underwent reverse transcription with random hexamers. An immunoSEQ multiplex PCR amplified TCR beta CDR3 over 54 Vbeta and 13 Jbeta. TCRdb re-derived calls from the immunoSEQ multiplex PCR reads in MiXCR, one entry per CDR3 protein. This repertoire shows about 90,000 distinct CDR3 sequences, 95% to 97% found once; its top ten account for more than 0.5%. Recently defined diagnostic criteria for definite or probable disease were fulfilled by Susac syndrome patients. The sample comprised CD8+ T cells from PBMCs. This rearrangement joins TRBV21-1 to TRBJ2-3; TRBD1 is taken as the D call from the table, unchecked against the DNA. TRBV21-1 corresponds to a pseudogene. The clonotype was recovered from a human donor with Susac syndrome. The CDR3 bases are TGTGCCAGCCCCAGGGGCACAGATACGCAGTATTTT. Translating gives CASPRGTDTQYF.